Described below is a single T cell receptor beta chain sequence and its context. These data belong to a study of shared clonotypes between healthy human individuals. Here immunoSEQ multiplex PCR was the method, and the copy in TCRdb shows in-frame clones only, minus some. Among fewer than 650,000 clones listed, around 78% were seen once. The sample taken for sequencing was PBMCs. This receptor was identified in a woman aged 40-49 years in good health. Some clones in this sample may be carry-over from other donors' samples.

CDR3 bases: TGTGCCAGCAGCTCGACAGTTTTCCAAGAGACCCAGTACTTC. The encoded protein is CASSSTVFQETQYF. V gene TRBV2 combines with J gene TRBJ2-5; a possible D gene is TRBD1 (5 bases). CDR1 and CDR2 (germline): SNHLY, FYNNEI. The CDR3 is 14 amino acids. The V and J ends lost 6 bases and 1 base respectively, with 12 bases between them.